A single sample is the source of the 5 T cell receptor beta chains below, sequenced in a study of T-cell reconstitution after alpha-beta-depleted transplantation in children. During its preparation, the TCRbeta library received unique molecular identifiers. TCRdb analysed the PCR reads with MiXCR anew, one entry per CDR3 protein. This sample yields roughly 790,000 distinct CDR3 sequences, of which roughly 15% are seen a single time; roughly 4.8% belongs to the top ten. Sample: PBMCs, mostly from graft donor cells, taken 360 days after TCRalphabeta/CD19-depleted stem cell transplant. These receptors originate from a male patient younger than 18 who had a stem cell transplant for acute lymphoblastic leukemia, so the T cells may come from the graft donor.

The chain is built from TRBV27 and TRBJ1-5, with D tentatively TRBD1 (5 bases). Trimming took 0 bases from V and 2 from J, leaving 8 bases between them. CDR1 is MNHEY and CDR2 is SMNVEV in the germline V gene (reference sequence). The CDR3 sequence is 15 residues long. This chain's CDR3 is CASSLSGGGNQPQHF. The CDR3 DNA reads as TGTGCCAGCAGTTTATCTGGAGGGGGCAATCAGCCCCAGCATTTT.

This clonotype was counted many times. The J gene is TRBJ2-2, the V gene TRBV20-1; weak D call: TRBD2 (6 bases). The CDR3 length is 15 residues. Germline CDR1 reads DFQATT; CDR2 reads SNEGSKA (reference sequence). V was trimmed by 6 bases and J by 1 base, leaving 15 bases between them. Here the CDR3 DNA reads TGCAGTGCAGCCCGGACTACCGGGAACACCGGGGAGCTGTTTTTT. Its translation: CSAARTTGNTGELFF.

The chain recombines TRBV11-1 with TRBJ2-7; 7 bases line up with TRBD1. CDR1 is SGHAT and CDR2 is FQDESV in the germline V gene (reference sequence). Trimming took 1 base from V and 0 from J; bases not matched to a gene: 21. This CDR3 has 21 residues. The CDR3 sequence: CASSLGVGDREPPSSSYEQYF. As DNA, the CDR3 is TGTGCCAGCAGCTTAGGAGTGGGCGACAGGGAGCCTCCCTCGAGCTCCTACGAGCAGTACTTC. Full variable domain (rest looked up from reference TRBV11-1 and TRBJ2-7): EAEVAQSPRYKITEKSQAVAFWCDPISGHATLYWYRQILGQGPELLVQFQDESVVDDSQLPKDRFSAERLKGVDSTLKIQPAELGDSAMYLCASSLGVGDREPPSSSYEQYFGPGTRLTVT.

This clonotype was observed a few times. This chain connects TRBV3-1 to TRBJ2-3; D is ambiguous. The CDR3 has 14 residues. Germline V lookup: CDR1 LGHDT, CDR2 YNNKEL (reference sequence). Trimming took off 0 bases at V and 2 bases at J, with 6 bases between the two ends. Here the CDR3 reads CASSQDPTTDTQYF. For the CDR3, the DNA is TGTGCCAGCAGCCAAGATCCGACCACAGATACGCAGTATTTT.

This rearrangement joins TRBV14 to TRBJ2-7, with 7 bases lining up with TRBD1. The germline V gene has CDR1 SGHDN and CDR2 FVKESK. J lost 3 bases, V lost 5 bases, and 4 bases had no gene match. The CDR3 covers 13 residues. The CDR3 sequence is CASSTGQFYEQYF. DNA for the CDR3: TGTGCCAGCAGCACGGGACAGTTCTACGAGCAGTACTTC.